This TCR beta chain was found in a study of tumor-infiltrating lymphocytes in glioblastoma multiforme. This CDR3 comprises 12 residues. Germline-derived CDR1 and CDR2 are SQVTM and ANQGSEA. Findings and limits, study-wide: RNA-based TCR sequencing may distort clone frequencies, since cells carry unequal TCR transcript numbers. TCR plus mutation findings rest on a single glioblastoma patient. T cells were not sorted into functional subsets.

Turning to this clonotype: Its antigen is currently unknown. Compared with germline, one end of the junction differs, possibly owing to a read error.

TCRB libraries came from RNA via three nested multiplex PCR rounds. TCRdb recomputed calls from the multiplex PCR reads with MiXCR, one row per CDR3 protein. The sample consists of fewer than 15,000 distinct CDR3 sequences, 65% to 80% of them appearing once. This clonotype was sampled from a male donor with glioblastoma. The sample taken for sequencing was brain tumor tissue. The chain employs TRBV29-1 and TRBJ2-2; D is undetermined. The CDR3 DNA follows: TGCAACGTTGGGAACACCACCGGGGAGCTGTTTTTT. It translates to CNVGNTTGELFF.